This paragraph reports one TCR beta chain. The CDR3 consists of 15 residues. Trimming shortened V by 2 bases and J by 7 bases, and 17 bases separated the two germline ends. CDR1 is SGHAT, CDR2 FQNNGV, per germline. The sample belongs to a study of blood T cell repertoires in COVID-19. In the authors' methods: For nucleated cells, counts were estimated from reference gene primer amplification. Sequenced by immunoSEQ multiplex PCR; TCRdb stores in-frame clones only, minus some. The V and J calls and clone size were taken over from that table, and D and trimming were inferred from the DNA. This table has roughly 140,000 clones, roughly 87% appearing once.

The sample comprised peripheral blood. The sequence came from a woman aged 60-75 years with active or convalescent COVID-19. This sequence joins TRBV11-2 and TRBJ1-2; D is unresolved. CDR3 coding DNA: TGTGCCAGCAGCTTAAACAGTTTACAGCAGGCTGGCTACACCTTC. Protein sequence: CASSLNSLQQAGYTF.